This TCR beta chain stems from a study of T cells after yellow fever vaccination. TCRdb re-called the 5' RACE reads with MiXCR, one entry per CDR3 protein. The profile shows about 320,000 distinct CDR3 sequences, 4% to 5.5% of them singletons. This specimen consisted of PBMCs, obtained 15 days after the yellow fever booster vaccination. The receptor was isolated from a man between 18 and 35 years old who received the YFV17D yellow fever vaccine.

The CDR3: CASSQSTSTPDTQYF. CDR3 nucleotides: TGTGCCAGCAGCCAGAGCACTAGTACTCCAGATACGCAGTATTTT. V and J are TRBV4-2 and TRBJ2-3; TRBD2 might be the D (5 bases). This CDR3 has 15 residues. Trimming removed 3 bases at V and 4 bases at J, with 14 bases between. Germline assignment: CDR1 LGHNA and CDR2 YNFKEQ.